Listed here are 20 T cell receptor beta chains from one sample, sequenced in a study of OX40 agonist ivuxolimab in advanced cancers. Repertoires were generated with immunoSEQ multiplex PCR, while TCRdb's copy carries only in-frame clones and drops some. Seen here are around 110,000 clones, 75% to 95% observed once, and the top ten hold 0.48%. Material: CD4+ or CD8+ T cells sorted from blood, obtained in a trial of the OX40 agonist ivuxolimab. The source of these receptors is an adult with an advanced solid tumor such as melanoma, head and neck, liver or kidney cancer.

This clone came up once. The J gene is TRBJ2-6, the V gene TRBV7-8, with D perhaps TRBD1 (5 bases). Germline-derived CDR1 and CDR2 are SGHVS and FQNEAQ. This CDR3 is built from 15 residues. V was clipped by 0 bases and J by 2 bases, with 5 bases between them. CDR3 residues: CASSLAGAGANVLTF. The CDR3 DNA sequence: TGTGCCAGCAGCTTAGCAGGGGCTGGGGCCAACGTCCTGACTTTC.

The rearrangement uses TRBV14 and TRBJ2-3; 11 bases agree with TRBD2. Germline V lookup: CDR1 SGHDN, CDR2 FVKESK. The CDR3 has 14 amino acids. The V gene end was trimmed by 6 bases and the J gene end by 8 bases; junction bases not matched to a gene: 7. The CDR3 sequence: CASSIAGGSGTQYF. CDR3 DNA: TGTGCCAGCAGTATAGCGGGGGGGAGCGGTACGCAGTATTTT.

The chain carries TRBV1 and TRBJ2-1; the table assigns TRBD2, which was not confirmed against the DNA. TRBV1 is described as a pseudogene. This CDR3 has 17 residues. CDR3 sequence: CTSSQDLSGLALNEQFF. The CDR3 DNA reads TGCACCAGCAGCCAAGATCTCTCGGGACTAGCCCTAAATGAGCAGTTCTTC.

The J gene is TRBJ2-3, the V gene TRBV6-5, with D unresolved. Trimming took 1 base from V and 4 from J, leaving 9 bases between them. The CDR3 loop spans 14 amino acids. Looked up from germline, CDR1 is MNHEY and CDR2 is SVGAGI. The CDR3 DNA sequence: TGTGCCAGCAGTTACTTGGGCAGTTCAGATACGCAGTATTTT. Translated: CASSYLGSSDTQYF.

This clone was counted a single time. The chain combines TRBV9 with TRBJ1-1; D unclear. CDR1 is SGDLS and CDR2 is YYNGEE in the germline V gene. The CDR3 runs 16 residues. With 0 bases removed from V and 1 base from J, the gap between germline ends came to 13 bases. The CDR3, as DNA: TGTGCCAGCAGCGTAGGGGCAGCGCTTGAGAACACTGAAGCTTTCTTT. Translation gives CASSVGAALENTEAFF.

The chain is built from TRBV11-3 and TRBJ1-1, with TRBD1 as a possible D gene (6 bases). Germline assignment: CDR1 SGHNT and CDR2 YENEEA. The CDR3 covers 13 residues. Trimming took 4 bases from V and 4 from J, leaving 10 bases between them. The CDR3 DNA follows: TGTGCCAGCAGCTCAGAGGGGGGCACTGAAGCTTTCTTT. Amino acids: CASSSEGGTEAFF.

The CDR3 sequence: CASSPSGQISYNEQFF. CDR3 nucleotide sequence: TGTGCCAGCAGCCCATCCGGACAGATCTCCTACAATGAGCAGTTCTTC. The chain recombines TRBV9 with TRBJ2-1; tentatively, D is TRBD1 (6 bases). Trimming cost V 4 bases and J 0 bases, with 14 bases left between them. This CDR3 is 16 amino acids long. In germline, CDR1 is SGDLS, CDR2 YYNGEE. Complete variable domain (other parts from reference TRBV9 and TRBJ2-1): DSGVTQTPKHLITATGQRVTLRCSPRSGDLSVYWYQQSLDQGLQFLIQYYNGEERAKGNILERFSAQQFPDLHSELNLSSLELGDSALYFCASSPSGQISYNEQFFGPGTRLTVL.

The rearrangement joins TRBV27 to TRBJ1-2; the D gene is possibly TRBD1 (5 bases). Trimming removed 2 bases from V and 5 bases from J, with 12 bases in between. This CDR3 has 14 residues. Germline V gives CDR1 MNHEY, CDR2 SMNVEV (reference sequence). The CDR3 loop is CASSLVRDSYGYTF. The CDR3 DNA reads TGTGCCAGCAGTTTAGTCAGGGACTCGTATGGCTACACCTTC.

This clone has a single count. This chain joins TRBV7-2 and TRBJ2-2; maybe TRBD1 (6 bases). CDR3 length: 15 amino acids. With 5 bases removed from V and 7 bases from J, the gap between germline ends came to 17 bases. Germline assignment: CDR1 SGHTA and CDR2 FQGNSA. Here the CDR3 DNA reads TGTGCCAGCAGCCAAGGGACATCTACCAACGGGGAGCTGTTTTTT. This sequence encodes CASSQGTSTNGELFF.

This rearrangement joins TRBV6-1 to TRBJ1-2; 7 bases are shared with TRBD1. The CDR3 loop spans 12 amino acids. The J segment lost 4 bases and the V segment lost 6 bases, leaving 2 bases of the junction unmatched. The germline CDR1 and CDR2 sequences are MNHNS and SASEGT. In nucleotides, the CDR3 is TGTGCCAGCAGCCGGGACAGCTATGGCTACACCTTC. Residues: CASSRDSYGYTF.

The chain is built from TRBV10-1 and TRBJ2-7, with D possibly being TRBD2 (5 bases). The CDR3 loop spans 15 amino acids. Germline V gene lookup returns CDR1 WNHNN and CDR2 SYGVQD (reference sequence). The V end was cut by 6 bases, the J end by 0 bases, with 15 bases between. The CDR3 sequence is CASSRGTASSYEQYF. CDR3 in DNA: TGCGCCAGCAGCCGGGGAACAGCAAGCTCCTACGAGCAGTACTTC.

For the CDR3, the DNA is TGTGCCTGTCTAACGGGACAGGGGCACACTGAAGCTTTCTTT. Amino acid sequence: CACLTGQGHTEAFF. This chain joins TRBV28 and TRBJ1-1; TRBD1 agrees at 10 bases. The J segment lost 3 bases and the V segment lost 11 bases, leaving 9 bases of the junction unmatched. The CDR3 has 14 residues. Germline V gives CDR1 MDHEN, CDR2 SYDVKM.

This clone has a count of ten or more. The chain joins TRBV2 to TRBJ2-6; D is ambiguous. V shed 1 base and J shed 4 bases, with 8 bases lying between them. The V gene's germline CDR1 is SNHLY and CDR2 FYNNEI. The CDR3 is 15 residues long. The DNA of the CDR3 is TGTGCCAGCAGTGAAGAAGGGTCCGGGGCCAACGTCCTGACTTTC. This codes for CASSEEGSGANVLTF.

The chain is built from TRBV11-2 and TRBJ2-7, with 7 bases that match TRBD1. The CDR3 is made up of 15 amino acids. Looked up from germline, CDR1 is SGHAT and CDR2 is FQNNGV. Trimming took 4 bases from V and 2 from J; bases not matched to a gene: 8. Here the CDR3 DNA reads TGTGCCAGCAGCTGGGACAGCGTAACCGCCTACGAGCAGTACTTC. Residues: CASSWDSVTAYEQYF.

The chain recombines TRBV14 with TRBJ1-1, with D unclear. With 1 base removed from V and 0 bases from J, the gap between germline ends came to 9 bases. This CDR3 comprises 15 residues. The germline CDR1 and CDR2 sequences are SGHDN and FVKESK. The CDR3 reads CASSQAVTLNTEAFF. The CDR3, as DNA: TGTGCCAGCAGCCAAGCCGTTACTCTGAACACTGAAGCTTTCTTT.

The chain uses TRBV5-6 and TRBJ2-5; D may be TRBD2 (6 bases). V shed 6 bases and J shed 5 bases, with 26 bases lying between them. Germline V CDR1 and CDR2: SGHDT, YYEEEE. This CDR3 has 17 amino acids. CDR3 in DNA: TGTGCCAGCACCCCCCTTCCGGGACGCGGGACGGAGGAGACCCAGTACTTC. Its protein is CASTPLPGRGTEETQYF.

V usage is TRBV4-3 and J usage is TRBJ2-3, with 10 positions matching TRBD2. The CDR3 has 17 residues. V lost 1 base and J lost 4; bases outside the gene matches: 8. Germline values: CDR1 LGHNA, CDR2 YSLEER. CDR3 loop: CASSQVSSGGASDTQYF. The CDR3 DNA reads TGCGCCAGCAGCCAAGTTTCCAGCGGGGGGGCCTCAGATACGCAGTATTTT.

The V gene is TRBV9, the J gene TRBJ1-4; 8 nucleotides agree with TRBD1. This CDR3 is built from 15 residues. The germline V gene has CDR1 SGDLS and CDR2 YYNGEE. V lost 0 bases and J lost 7; bases outside the gene matches: 5. The CDR3 loop is CASSVVGQGGEKLFF. CDR3 nucleotides: TGTGCCAGCAGCGTAGTAGGACAGGGAGGTGAAAAACTGTTTTTT.

This chain uses TRBV9 with TRBJ2-3, with 9 bases aligning to TRBD1. This CDR3 is 14 amino acids long. Germline V gives CDR1 SGDLS, CDR2 YYNGEE. Germline trimming cut 1 base from V and 4 bases from J; bases unmatched to any gene: 1. The CDR3 is CASSVRQGADTQYF. The CDR3 bases are TGTGCCAGCAGCGTACGACAGGGGGCAGATACGCAGTATTTT.

The V call is TRBV18, the J call TRBJ1-2; D might be TRBD1 (6 bases). Germline values: CDR1 KGHSH, CDR2 LQKENI. Trimming cost V 4 bases and J 4 bases, with 16 bases left between them. CDR3 size: 15 residues. Here the CDR3 reads CASSLPTTGGYGYTF. The CDR3 DNA follows: TGTGCCAGCTCACTACCCACGACAGGCGGCTATGGCTACACCTTC.